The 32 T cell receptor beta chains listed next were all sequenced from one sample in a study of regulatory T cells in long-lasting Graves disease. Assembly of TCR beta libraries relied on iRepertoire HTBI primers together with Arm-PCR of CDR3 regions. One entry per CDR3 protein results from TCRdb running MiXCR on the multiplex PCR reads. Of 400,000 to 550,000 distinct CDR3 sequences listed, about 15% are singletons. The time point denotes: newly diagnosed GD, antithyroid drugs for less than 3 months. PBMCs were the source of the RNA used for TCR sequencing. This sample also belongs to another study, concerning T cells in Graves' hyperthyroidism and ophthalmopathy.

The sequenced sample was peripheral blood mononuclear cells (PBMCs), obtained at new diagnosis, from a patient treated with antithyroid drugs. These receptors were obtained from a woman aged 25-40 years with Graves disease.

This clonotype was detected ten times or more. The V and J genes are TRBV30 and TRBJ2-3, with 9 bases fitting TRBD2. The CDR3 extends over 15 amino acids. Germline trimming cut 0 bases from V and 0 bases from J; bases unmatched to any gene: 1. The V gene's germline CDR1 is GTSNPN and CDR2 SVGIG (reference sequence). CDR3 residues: CAWSVTSGSTDTQYF. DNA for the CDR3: TGTGCCTGGAGTGTGACTAGCGGAAGCACAGATACGCAGTATTTT.

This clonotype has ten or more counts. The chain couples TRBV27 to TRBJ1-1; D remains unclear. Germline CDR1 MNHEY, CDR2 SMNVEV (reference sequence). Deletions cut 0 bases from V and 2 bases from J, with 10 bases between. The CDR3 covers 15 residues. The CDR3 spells CASSLSAGPNTEAFF. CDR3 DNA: TGTGCCAGCAGTTTATCGGCCGGTCCAAACACTGAAGCTTTCTTT.

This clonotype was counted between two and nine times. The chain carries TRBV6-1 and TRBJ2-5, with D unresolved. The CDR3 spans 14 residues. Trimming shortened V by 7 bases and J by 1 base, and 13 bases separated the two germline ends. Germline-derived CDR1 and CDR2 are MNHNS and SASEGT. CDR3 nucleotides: TGTGCCAGCACCTCGCCGGGCGGCCAAGAGACCCAGTACTTC. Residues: CASTSPGGQETQYF.

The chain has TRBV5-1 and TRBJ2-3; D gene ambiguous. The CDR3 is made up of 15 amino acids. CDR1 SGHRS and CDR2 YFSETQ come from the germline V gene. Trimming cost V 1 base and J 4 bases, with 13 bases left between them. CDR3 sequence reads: CASSLNLVGSDTQYF. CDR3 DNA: TGCGCCAGCAGCTTGAATTTGGTAGGGTCAGATACGCAGTATTTT.

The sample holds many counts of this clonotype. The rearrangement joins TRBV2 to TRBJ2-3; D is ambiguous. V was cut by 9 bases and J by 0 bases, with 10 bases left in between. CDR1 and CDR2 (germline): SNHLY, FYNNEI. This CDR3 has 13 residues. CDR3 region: CARRPTSTDTQYF. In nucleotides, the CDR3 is TGTGCCAGACGTCCTACTAGCACAGATACGCAGTATTTT.

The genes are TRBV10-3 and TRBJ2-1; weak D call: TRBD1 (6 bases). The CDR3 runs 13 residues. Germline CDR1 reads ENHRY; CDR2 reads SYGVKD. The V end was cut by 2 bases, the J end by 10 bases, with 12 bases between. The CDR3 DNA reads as TGTGCCATCAGTGAGATGGGACACCAAGAGCAGTTCTTC. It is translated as CAISEMGHQEQFF.

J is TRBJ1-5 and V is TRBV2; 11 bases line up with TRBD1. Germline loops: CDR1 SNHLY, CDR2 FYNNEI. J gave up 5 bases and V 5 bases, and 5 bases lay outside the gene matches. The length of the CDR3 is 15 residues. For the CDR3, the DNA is TGTGCCAGCAGTCAGGACAGGGGGCTCTATCAGCCCCAGCATTTT. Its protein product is CASSQDRGLYQPQHF.

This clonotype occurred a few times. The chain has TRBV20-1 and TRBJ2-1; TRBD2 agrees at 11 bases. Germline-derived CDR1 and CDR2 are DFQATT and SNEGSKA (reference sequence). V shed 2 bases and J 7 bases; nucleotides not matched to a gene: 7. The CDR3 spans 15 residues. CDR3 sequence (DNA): TGCAGTGCTAGATGGGCTAGCGGGAGGTTTAATGAGCAGTTCTTC. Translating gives CSARWASGRFNEQFF.

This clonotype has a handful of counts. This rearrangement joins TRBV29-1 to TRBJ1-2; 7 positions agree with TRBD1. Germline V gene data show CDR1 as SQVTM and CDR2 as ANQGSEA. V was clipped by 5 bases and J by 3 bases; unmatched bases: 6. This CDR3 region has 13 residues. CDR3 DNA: TGCAGCGTTCAAGGGGGCCATGACTATGGCTACACCTTC. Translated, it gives CSVQGGHDYGYTF.

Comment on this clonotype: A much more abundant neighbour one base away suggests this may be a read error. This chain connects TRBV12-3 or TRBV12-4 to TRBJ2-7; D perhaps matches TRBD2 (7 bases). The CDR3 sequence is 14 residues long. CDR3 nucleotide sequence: TGTGCCTGCAGCCTTGGGGGCGGGAGTAGGGAGCAGTACTTC. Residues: CACSLGGGSREQYF.

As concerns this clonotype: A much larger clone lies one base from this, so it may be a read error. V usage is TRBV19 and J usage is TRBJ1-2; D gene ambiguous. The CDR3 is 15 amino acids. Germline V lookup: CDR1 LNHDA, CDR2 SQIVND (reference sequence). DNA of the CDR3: TGTGCCGGTAGTACCGGTCGGAACAGTAACTATGGCTACACCTTC. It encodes CAGSTGRNSNYGYTF.

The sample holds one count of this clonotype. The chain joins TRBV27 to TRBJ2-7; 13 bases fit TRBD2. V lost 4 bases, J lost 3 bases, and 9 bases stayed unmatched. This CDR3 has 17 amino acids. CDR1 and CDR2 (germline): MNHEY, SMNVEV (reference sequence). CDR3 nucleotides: TGTGCCAGCAGTTCAACTAGCGGGAGGGCCACGGGCTACGAGCAGTACTTC. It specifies CASSSTSGRATGYEQYF.

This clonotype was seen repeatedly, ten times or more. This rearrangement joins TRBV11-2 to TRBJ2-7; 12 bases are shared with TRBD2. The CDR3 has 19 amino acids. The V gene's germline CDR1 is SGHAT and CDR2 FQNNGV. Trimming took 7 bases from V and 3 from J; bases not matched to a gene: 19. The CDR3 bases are TGTGCCAGCACCCAACCGGGACTAGCGGGTCACAATCGGGACTACGAGCAGTACTTC. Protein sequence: CASTQPGLAGHNRDYEQYF.

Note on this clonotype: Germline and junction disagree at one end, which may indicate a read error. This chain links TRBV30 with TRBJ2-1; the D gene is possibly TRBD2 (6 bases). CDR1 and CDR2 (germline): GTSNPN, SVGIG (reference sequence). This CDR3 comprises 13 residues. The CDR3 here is CAGSILGPGGQFF. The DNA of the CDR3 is TGTGCCGGGAGTATACTAGGGCCCGGGGGGCAGTTCTTC.

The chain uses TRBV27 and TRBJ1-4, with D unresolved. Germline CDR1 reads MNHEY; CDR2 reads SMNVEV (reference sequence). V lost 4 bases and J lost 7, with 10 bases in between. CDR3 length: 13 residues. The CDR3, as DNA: TGTGCCAGCAGTTGGGCTAGAGGTGAAAAACTGTTTTTT. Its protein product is CASSWARGEKLFF.

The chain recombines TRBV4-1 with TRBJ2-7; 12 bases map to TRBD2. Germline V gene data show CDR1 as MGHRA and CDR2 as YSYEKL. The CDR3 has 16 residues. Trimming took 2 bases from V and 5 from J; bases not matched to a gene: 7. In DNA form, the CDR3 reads TGCGCCAGCAGCCAATCGCGGACTAGCGGGACCGACGAGCAGTACTTC. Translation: CASSQSRTSGTDEQYF.

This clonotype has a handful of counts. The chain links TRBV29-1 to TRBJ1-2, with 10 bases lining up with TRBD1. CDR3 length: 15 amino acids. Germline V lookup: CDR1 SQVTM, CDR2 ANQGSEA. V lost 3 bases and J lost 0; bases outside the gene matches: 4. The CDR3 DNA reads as TGCAGCGTTGATGGGACAGGGGATTCTAACTATGGCTACACCTTC. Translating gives CSVDGTGDSNYGYTF.

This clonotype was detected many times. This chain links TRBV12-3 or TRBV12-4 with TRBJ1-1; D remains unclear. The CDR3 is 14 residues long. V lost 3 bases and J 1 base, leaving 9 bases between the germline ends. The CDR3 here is CASSLNQRNTEAFF. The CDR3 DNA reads TGTGCCAGCAGTTTGAATCAGCGGAACACTGAAGCTTTCTTT.

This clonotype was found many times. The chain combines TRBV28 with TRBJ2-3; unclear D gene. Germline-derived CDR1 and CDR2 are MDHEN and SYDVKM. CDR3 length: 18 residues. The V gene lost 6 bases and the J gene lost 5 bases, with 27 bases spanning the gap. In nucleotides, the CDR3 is TGTGCCAGCAGCCCTCGCTCTCCCCGGACCCCACTCGGAGATACGCAGTATTTT. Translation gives CASSPRSPRTPLGDTQYF.

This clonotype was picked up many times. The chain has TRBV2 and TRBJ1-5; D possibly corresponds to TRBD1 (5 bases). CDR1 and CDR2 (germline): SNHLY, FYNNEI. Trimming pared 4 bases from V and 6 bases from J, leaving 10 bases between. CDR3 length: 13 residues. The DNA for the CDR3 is TGTGCCAGCAGTGGACAGATCGGTCAGCCCCAGCATTTT. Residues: CASSGQIGQPQHF.

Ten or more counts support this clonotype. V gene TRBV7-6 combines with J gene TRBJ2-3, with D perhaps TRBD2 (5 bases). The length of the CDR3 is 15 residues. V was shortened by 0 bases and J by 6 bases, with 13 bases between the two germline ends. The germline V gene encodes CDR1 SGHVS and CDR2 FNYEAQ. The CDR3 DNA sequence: TGTGCCAGCAGCTTAGCGGGAGCAGCGGAGGATACGCAGTATTTT. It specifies CASSLAGAAEDTQYF.

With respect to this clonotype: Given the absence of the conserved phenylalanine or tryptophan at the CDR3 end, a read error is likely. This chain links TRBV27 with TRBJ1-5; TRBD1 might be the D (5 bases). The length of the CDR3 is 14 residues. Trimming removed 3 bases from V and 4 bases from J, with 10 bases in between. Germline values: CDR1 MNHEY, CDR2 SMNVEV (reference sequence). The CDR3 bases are TGTGCCAGCAGTTTTTTGGGGGGAAATCAGCCCCAGCATTCT. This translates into CASSFLGGNQPQHS.

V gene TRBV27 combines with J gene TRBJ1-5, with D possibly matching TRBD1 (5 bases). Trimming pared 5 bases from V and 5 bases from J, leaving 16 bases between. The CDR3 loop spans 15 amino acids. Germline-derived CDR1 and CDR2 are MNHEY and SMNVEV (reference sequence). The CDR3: CASSPSTGSDQPQHF. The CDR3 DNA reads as TGTGCCAGCAGTCCCTCCACAGGCTCGGATCAGCCCCAGCATTTT.

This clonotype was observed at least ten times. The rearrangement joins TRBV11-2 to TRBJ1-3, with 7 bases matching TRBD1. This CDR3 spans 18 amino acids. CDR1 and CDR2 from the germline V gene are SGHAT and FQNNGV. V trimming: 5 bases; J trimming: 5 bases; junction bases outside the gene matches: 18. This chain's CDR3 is CASSVQETGLVSRNTIYF. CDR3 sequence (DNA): TGTGCCAGCAGCGTTCAAGAGACAGGGTTGGTTTCGAGAAACACCATATATTTT.

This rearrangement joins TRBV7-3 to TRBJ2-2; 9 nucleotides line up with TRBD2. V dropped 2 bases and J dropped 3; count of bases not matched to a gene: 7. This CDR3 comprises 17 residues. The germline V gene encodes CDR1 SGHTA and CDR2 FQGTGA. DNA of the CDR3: TGTGCCAGCAGCTTAGGCGGGAGGGCCAGGGACACCGGGGAGCTGTTTTTT. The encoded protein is CASSLGGRARDTGELFF. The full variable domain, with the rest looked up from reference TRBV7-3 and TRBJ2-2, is GAGVSQTPSNKVTEKGKYVELRCDPISGHTALYWYRQSLGQGPEFLIYFQGTGAADDSGLPNDRFFAVRPEGSVSTLKIQRTERGDSAVYLCASSLGGRARDTGELFFGEGSRLTVL.

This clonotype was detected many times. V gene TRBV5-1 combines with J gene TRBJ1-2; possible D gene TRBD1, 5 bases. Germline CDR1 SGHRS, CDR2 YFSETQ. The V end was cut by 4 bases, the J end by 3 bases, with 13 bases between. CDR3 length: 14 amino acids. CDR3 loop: CASSMGPEDYGYTF. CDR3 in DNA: TGCGCCAGCAGCATGGGACCGGAGGACTATGGCTACACCTTC.

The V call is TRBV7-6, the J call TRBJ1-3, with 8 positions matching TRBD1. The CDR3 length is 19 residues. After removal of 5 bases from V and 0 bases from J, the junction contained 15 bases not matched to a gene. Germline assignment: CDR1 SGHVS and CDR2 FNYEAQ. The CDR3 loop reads CASSPPGTGRKFSGNTIYF. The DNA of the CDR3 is TGTGCCAGCAGCCCCCCCGGGACAGGTCGAAAATTCTCTGGAAACACCATATATTTT.

In DNA form, the CDR3 reads TGTGCCAGCAGCCCAACTGATTCCACTGAAGCTTTCTTT. It is translated as CASSPTDSTEAFF. V usage is TRBV9 and J usage is TRBJ1-1; D gene uncertain. Trimming took 4 bases from V and 4 from J, leaving 11 bases between them. Germline V gene sequence: CDR1 SGDLS, CDR2 YYNGEE. The length of the CDR3 is 13 residues.

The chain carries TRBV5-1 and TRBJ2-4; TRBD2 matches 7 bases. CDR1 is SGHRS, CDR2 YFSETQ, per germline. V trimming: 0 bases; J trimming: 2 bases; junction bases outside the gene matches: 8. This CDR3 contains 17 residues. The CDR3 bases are TGCGCCAGCAGCTTGGGGCCCCAGCGGGATCCCAAAAACATTCAGTACTTC. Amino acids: CASSLGPQRDPKNIQYF.

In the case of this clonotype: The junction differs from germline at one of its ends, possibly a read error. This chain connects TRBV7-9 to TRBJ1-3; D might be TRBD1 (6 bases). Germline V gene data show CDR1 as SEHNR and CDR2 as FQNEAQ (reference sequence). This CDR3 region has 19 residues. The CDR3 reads CASSLEFLRDTSSGNTIYF. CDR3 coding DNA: TGTGCTAGCAGCTTAGAGTTTCTGCGGGACACCTCCTCTGGAAACACCATATATTTT.

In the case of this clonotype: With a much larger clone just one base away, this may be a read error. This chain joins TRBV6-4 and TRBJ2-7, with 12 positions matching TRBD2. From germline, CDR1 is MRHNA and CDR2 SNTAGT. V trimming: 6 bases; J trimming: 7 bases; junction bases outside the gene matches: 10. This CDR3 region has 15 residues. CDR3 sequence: CASRSLAGGPDEQYF. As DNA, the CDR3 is TGTGCCAGCAGATCCCTAGCGGGAGGGCCCGATGAGCAGTACTTC.

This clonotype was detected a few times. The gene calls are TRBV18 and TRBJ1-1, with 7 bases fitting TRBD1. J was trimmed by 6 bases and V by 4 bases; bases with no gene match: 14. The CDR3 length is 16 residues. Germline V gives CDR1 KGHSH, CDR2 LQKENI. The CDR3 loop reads CASSLNQKTGSAEAFF. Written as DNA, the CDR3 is TGTGCCAGCTCACTAAACCAAAAGACAGGGAGTGCTGAAGCTTTCTTT.